Each of the 12 T cell receptor beta chains below was sequenced from the same sample in a study of OX40 agonist ivuxolimab in advanced cancers. Using immunoSEQ multiplex PCR, the repertoire was profiled, and TCRdb retains in-frame clones only, with some absent. The table lists 75,000 to 95,000 clones, about 90% of them singletons. Sequences were derived from CD4+ or CD8+ T cells sorted from blood, sampled in a trial of the OX40 agonist ivuxolimab. The receptors come from an adult with an advanced solid tumor such as melanoma, head and neck, liver or kidney cancer.

The chain links TRBV7-9 to TRBJ1-3; a weak D match, TRBD1 (5 bases). Trimming took 3 bases from V and 8 from J, leaving 17 bases between them. Germline V CDR1 and CDR2: SEHNR, FQNEAQ (reference sequence). This CDR3 comprises 15 residues. The chain's CDR3 is CASSFPGSAGDTIYF. CDR3 coding DNA: TGTGCCAGCAGCTTCCCAGGGTCGGCGGGGGACACCATATATTTT.

V gene TRBV11-2 combines with J gene TRBJ1-1; no reliable D call. V shed 5 bases and J shed 3 bases, with 10 bases lying between them. The CDR3 spans 13 residues. The germline gives CDR1 SGHAT, CDR2 FQNNGV. The CDR3 here is CASSPMGYTEAFF. CDR3 nucleotide sequence: TGTGCCAGCAGCCCTATGGGGTACACTGAAGCTTTCTTT.

This clone was counted a single time. The V and J genes are TRBV5-8 and TRBJ2-3; D remains ambiguous. The CDR3 runs 14 residues. Trimming stripped 4 bases from V and 2 bases from J, with 11 bases between. Germline lookup yields CDR1 SGHTS and CDR2 YDEGEE. Written as DNA, the CDR3 is TGTGCCAGCAGCCTCTCCGCGGCCACAGATACGCAGTATTTT. It codes for CASSLSAATDTQYF.

The chain employs TRBV7-9 and TRBJ1-1, with a tentative D call TRBD1 (5 bases). V was cut by 1 base and J by 6 bases, with 12 bases left in between. CDR1 and CDR2 from the germline V gene are SEHNR and FQNEAQ (reference sequence). This CDR3 comprises 14 residues. In DNA form, the CDR3 reads TGTGCCAGCAGCTTAGATGGGGGATGGGCTGAAGCTTTCTTT. Translated: CASSLDGGWAEAFF.

J is TRBJ1-1 and V is TRBV27; no firm D call. Germline assignment: CDR1 MNHEY and CDR2 SMNVEV (reference sequence). V was trimmed by 1 base and J by 0 bases, leaving 9 bases between them. CDR3 size: 15 residues. CDR3 protein: CASSLWAPMNTEAFF. The CDR3 region has the DNA TGTGCCAGCAGTTTATGGGCCCCTATGAACACTGAAGCTTTCTTT.

CDR3 nucleotide sequence: TGTGCCAGCAGCCAAGGGACCGGTACGCAGTATTTT. Its protein product is CASSQGTGTQYF. This chain joins TRBV4-2 and TRBJ2-3; unclear D gene. Germline CDR1 and CDR2: LGHNA and YNFKEQ. V lost 1 base and J lost 8, with 7 bases in between. The CDR3 has 12 residues.

The V gene is TRBV2, the J gene TRBJ1-2; 7 nucleotides agree with TRBD1. The germline V gene encodes CDR1 SNHLY and CDR2 FYNNEI. The CDR3 covers 14 residues. After removal of 3 bases from V and 2 bases from J, the junction contained 3 bases not matched to a gene. The CDR3 DNA is TGTGCCAGCAGTGACAGCAGGGGGAACTATGGCTACACCTTC. Encoded protein: CASSDSRGNYGYTF.

This chain links TRBV4-2 with TRBJ2-2; 11 nucleotides match TRBD2. V gave up 1 base and J gave up 9 bases; unmatched junction bases: 10. CDR3 length: 17 amino acids. Per germline, CDR1 LGHNA and CDR2 YNFKEQ. CDR3 coding DNA: TGTGCCAGCAGCCAAGGGGTAGCGGGAGGGGATCCCCGGGAGCTGTTTTTT. The encoded protein is CASSQGVAGGDPRELFF.

This chain joins TRBV7-9 and TRBJ2-7; the D is unclear. V gave up 1 base and J gave up 3 bases, with 19 bases separating them. This CDR3 comprises 17 residues. Germline CDR1 SEHNR, CDR2 FQNEAQ (reference sequence). The CDR3 DNA sequence: TGTGCCAGCAGCTTAGGTTCCCGGTACGACAAAAACTACGAGCAGTACTTC. Amino acids: CASSLGSRYDKNYEQYF.

The V call is TRBV18, the J call TRBJ1-4; D uncertain. Looked up from germline, CDR1 is KGHSH and CDR2 is LQKENI. The CDR3 loop spans 13 amino acids. Trimming shortened V by 2 bases and J by 3 bases, and 4 bases separated the two germline ends. The CDR3 DNA is TGTGCCAGCTCACCAGGGGCTAATGAAAAACTGTTTTTT. Translating it yields CASSPGANEKLFF.

The table lists this clone with a few counts. The chain combines TRBV29-1 with TRBJ2-3; D might be TRBD2 (7 bases). V was trimmed by 4 bases and J by 3 bases, leaving 20 bases between them. The CDR3 spans 16 residues. CDR1 and CDR2 from the germline V gene are SQVTM and ANQGSEA. The CDR3 protein is CSVVGAGGPWTDTQYF. In DNA, the CDR3 is TGCAGCGTTGTGGGGGCCGGGGGGCCGTGGACAGATACGCAGTATTTT.

The chain employs TRBV5-6 and TRBJ2-3, with D possibly matching TRBD1 (6 bases). V lost 4 bases and J 2 bases, leaving 14 bases between the germline ends. Germline loops: CDR1 SGHDT, CDR2 YYEEEE. The CDR3 loop spans 15 amino acids. The CDR3 region has the DNA TGTGCCAGCAGCAGACTGGACAGCTACACAGATACGCAGTATTTT. Residues: CASSRLDSYTDTQYF.